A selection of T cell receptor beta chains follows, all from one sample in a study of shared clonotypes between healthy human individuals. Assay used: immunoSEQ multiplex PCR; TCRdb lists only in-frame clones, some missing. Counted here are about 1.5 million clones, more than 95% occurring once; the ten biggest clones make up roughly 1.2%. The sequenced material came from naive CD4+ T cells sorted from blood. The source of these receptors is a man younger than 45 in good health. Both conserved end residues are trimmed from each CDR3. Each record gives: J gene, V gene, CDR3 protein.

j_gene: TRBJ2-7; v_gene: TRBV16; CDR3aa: ASSPPQGGANYEQY
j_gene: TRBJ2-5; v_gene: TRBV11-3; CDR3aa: ASSPGSRETQY
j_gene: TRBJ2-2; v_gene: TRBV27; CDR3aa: ASSFQVGELF
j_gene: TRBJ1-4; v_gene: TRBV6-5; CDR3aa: ASSYSFNEKLF
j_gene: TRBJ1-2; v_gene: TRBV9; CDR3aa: ASGKAGGGGYT
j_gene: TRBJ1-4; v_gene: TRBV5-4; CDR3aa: ASSSQQGVEKLF
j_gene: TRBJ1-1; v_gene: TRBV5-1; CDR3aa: ASSSLTGGTEAF
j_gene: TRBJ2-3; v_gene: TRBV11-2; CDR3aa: ASSLETSGPVLDTQY
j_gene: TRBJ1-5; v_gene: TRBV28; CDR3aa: ASSPLWDRGRQPQH
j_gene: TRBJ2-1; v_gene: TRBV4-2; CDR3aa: ASSQEPGLAVYNEQF
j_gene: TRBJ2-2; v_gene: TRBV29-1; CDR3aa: SVEGPPYSGANTGELF